The entry below gives a single T cell receptor (beta chain) sequence along with its context. V lost 3 bases, J lost 3 bases, and 1 base stayed unmatched. CDR3 length: 13 amino acids. Germline lookup yields CDR1 SGHRS and CDR2 YFSETQ. The sample comes from a study of blood T cell repertoires in COVID-19. Looking at the study overall: Spain, Italy and the United States supplied samples that represented acute and convalescent COVID-19.

Recruitment covered some 25 US areas and drew participants whose ages spanned roughly 18 to 89 years. Exposed participants encountered a COVID-19 case during the 2 weeks preceding study entry. In the source study's methods: Amplifying reference gene primers gave estimates of nucleated cell counts. Libraries were prepared by immunoSEQ multiplex PCR; TCRdb keeps only in-frame clonotypes and omits some of them. The DNA was the basis for D and trimming; V, J and clone size are from that table. The data contain 220,000 or so clones, approximately 90% of them singletons. The receptor's source is a man between 50 and 59 years old who had been exposed to COVID-19. Sequences were obtained from PBMCs or T cells enriched from blood (not recorded which). The rearrangement links TRBV5-1 to TRBJ1-1, with TRBD1 identical over 8 bases. The CDR3: CASSSQGDTEAFF. The CDR3 nucleotides are TGCGCCAGCAGCTCACAGGGGGACACTGAAGCTTTCTTT.